This record concerns one TCR beta chain sequence. Its specificity is not known. The data were taken from a study of shared clonotypes between healthy human individuals. Study-wide findings and caveats: Sample collection involved blood only; tissue repertoires are likely different. Clonotype sharing among donors was expected to depend on sequencing depth.

TCRdb's copy holds only in-frame clones and misses some; the assay was immunoSEQ multiplex PCR. The table has about 460,000 clones, roughly four fifths seen once; the top ten hold 12%. Donors were healthy HIV-negative adults without recent acute infections or vaccinations. There were only Caucasian adults among the donors, and all lived in Nashville, Tennessee. The CDR3 length is 14 residues. The ends were cut back, 3 bases at V and 4 bases at J, with 10 bases in the middle. Germline V gene lookup returns CDR1 MGHRA and CDR2 YSYEKL. The source material was PBMCs. This receptor was taken from a woman between 40 and 55 years old in good health. Some clones in this sample may be carry-over from other donors' samples. This chain uses TRBV4-1 with TRBJ2-1; a possible D gene is TRBD2 (6 bases). The CDR3: CASSHKGLYNEQFF. CDR3 sequence (DNA): TGCGCCAGCAGCCACAAGGGACTGTACAATGAGCAGTTCTTC.